The entry that follows covers one T cell receptor (beta chain) sequence. The antigen remains undetermined. This sample was included in a study of cytomegalovirus exposure and HLA in healthy donors. Findings and limits, study-wide: As was reported, the classifier diagnosed cytomegalovirus status with high specificity and sensitivity.

Repertoires were generated with immunoSEQ multiplex PCR, while TCRdb's copy carries only in-frame clones and drops some. Among more than 150,000 clones listed, 84% were seen once. The junction had 9 bases not matched to a gene; V was cut back by 3 bases and J by 1 base. The germline V gene has CDR1 MNHNS and CDR2 SASEGT. This CDR3 has 17 amino acids. Material: PBMCs. V gene TRBV6-1 combines with J gene TRBJ2-3; 8 nucleotides match TRBD2. This TCR derives from a man younger than 30 in good health and CMV-seropositive. Written as DNA, the CDR3 is TGTGCCAGCAGTGACCCACCCGGGACTAGGGGCACAGATACGCAGTATTTT. Its translation is CASSDPPGTRGTDTQYF.